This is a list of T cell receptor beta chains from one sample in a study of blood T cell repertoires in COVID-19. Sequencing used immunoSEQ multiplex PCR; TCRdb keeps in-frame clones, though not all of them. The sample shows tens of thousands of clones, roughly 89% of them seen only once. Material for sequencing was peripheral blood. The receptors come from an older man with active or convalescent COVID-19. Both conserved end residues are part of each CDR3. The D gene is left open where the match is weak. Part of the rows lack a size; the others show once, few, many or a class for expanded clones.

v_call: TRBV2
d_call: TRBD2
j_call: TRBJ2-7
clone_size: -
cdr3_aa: CASSEGSSGRREQYF
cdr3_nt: TGTGCCAGCAGTGAGGGTAGTAGCGGGAGACGTGAGCAGTACTTC

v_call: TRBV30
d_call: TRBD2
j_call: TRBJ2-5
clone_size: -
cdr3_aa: CAWSLAGPSLETQYF
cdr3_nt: TGTGCCTGGAGCCTAGCGGGTCCCTCCCTGGAGACCCAGTACTTC

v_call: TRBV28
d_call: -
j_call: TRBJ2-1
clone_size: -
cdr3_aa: CASISGGAPSVGNEQFF
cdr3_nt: TGTGCCAGCATAAGTGGCGGGGCCCCCTCCGTCGGCAATGAGCAGTTCTTC

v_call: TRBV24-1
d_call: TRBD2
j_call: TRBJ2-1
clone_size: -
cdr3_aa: CATSDRASGEAYNEQFF
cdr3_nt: TGTGCCACCAGTGATAGGGCTAGCGGAGAGGCCTACAATGAGCAGTTCTTC

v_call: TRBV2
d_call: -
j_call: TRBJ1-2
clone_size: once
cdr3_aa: CASSERRSYTF
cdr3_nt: TGTGCCAGCAGTGAACGGCGGAGCTACACCTTC

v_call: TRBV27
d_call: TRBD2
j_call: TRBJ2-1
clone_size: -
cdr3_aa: CASTQLRGLTYNEQFF
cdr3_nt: TGTGCCAGCACCCAACTAAGGGGACTAACCTACAATGAGCAGTTCTTC

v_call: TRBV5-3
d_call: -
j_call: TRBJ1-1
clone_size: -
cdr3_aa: CARSFPREVGTAGTEAFF
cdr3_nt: TGTGCCAGAAGTTTTCCCAGGGAGGTTGGAACTGCGGGCACTGAAGCTTTCTTT

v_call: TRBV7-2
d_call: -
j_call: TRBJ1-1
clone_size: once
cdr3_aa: CASSQQPSGGVTEAFF
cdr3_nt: TGTGCCAGCAGCCAGCAACCCTCGGGGGGTGTCACTGAAGCTTTCTTT

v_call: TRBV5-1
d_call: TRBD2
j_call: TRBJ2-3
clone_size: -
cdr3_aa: CASSTGTSVLGDTQYF
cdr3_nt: TGCGCCAGCAGCACCGGGACTAGCGTTTTGGGGGATACGCAGTATTTT

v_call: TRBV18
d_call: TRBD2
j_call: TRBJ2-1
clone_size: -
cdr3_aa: CASSPGTSGYNEQFF
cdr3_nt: TGTGCCAGCTCACCCGGGACTAGCGGCTACAATGAGCAGTTCTTC

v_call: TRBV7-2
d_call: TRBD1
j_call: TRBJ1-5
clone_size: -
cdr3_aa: CASSSVVGGNNQPQHF
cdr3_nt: TGTGCCAGCAGCTCGGTGGTAGGGGGCAACAATCAGCCCCAGCATTTT

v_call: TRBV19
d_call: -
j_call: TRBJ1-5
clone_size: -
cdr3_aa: CASRTTANSNQPQHF
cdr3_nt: TGTGCCAGTAGGACCACAGCTAATAGCAATCAGCCCCAGCATTTT

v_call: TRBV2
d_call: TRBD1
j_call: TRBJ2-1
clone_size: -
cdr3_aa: CASSRDSNSYNEQFF
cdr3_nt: TGTGCCAGCAGTCGGGACAGCAATAGTTACAATGAGCAGTTCTTC

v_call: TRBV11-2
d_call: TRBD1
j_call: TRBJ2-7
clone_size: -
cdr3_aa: CASSLDLGQGDRGQYF
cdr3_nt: TGTGCCAGCAGCTTAGATCTTGGACAGGGGGATAGAGGGCAGTACTTC

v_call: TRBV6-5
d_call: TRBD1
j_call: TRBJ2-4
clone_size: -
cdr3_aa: CASSYSAGQGGNIQYF
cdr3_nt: TGTGCCAGCAGTTACTCCGCAGGACAGGGGGGAAACATTCAGTACTTC

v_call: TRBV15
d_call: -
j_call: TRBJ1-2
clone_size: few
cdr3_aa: CATSRDSQLSGYTF
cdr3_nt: TGTGCCACCAGCAGAGATTCACAGCTGTCTGGCTACACCTTC

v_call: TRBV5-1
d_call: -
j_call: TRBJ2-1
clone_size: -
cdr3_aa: CASSLAASYNEQFF
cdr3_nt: TGCGCCAGCAGCTTAGCGGCATCCTACAATGAGCAGTTCTTC

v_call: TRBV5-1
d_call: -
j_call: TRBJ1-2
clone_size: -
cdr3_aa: CASGLLGADYGYTF
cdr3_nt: TGCGCCAGCGGTCTCCTAGGGGCAGACTATGGCTACACCTTC

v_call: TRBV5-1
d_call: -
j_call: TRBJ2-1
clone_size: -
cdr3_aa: CASSLGGPKQFF
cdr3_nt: TGCGCCAGCAGCTTGGGCGGTCCCAAGCAGTTCTTC

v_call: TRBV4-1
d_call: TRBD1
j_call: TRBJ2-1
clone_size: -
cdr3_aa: CASSQEIETGALSYNEQFF
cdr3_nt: TGCGCCAGCAGCCAAGAAATTGAGACAGGGGCCTTATCCTACAATGAGCAGTTCTTC

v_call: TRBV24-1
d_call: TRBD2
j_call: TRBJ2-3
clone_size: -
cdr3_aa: CATSDSGLAVPDTQYF
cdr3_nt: TGTGCCACCAGTGATTCGGGACTAGCGGTCCCAGATACGCAGTATTTT

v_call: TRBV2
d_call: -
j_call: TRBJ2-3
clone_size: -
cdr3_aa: CASSLTGRPDTQYF
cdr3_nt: TGTGCCAGCAGCCTCACAGGCCGGCCCGATACGCAGTATTTT

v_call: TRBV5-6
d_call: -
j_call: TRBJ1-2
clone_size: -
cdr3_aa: CAASFQRKQSHYGYTF
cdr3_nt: TGTGCCGCCAGCTTTCAGCGGAAGCAGAGCCACTATGGCTACACCTTC

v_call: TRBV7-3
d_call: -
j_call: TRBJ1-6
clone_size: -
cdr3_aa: CASSRLAGPNSPLHF
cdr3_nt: TGTGCCAGCAGCCGCCTGGCAGGGCCGAATTCACCCCTCCACTTT

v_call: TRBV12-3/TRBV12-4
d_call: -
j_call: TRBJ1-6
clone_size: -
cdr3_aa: CASSLQGRSPLHF
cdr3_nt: TGTGCCAGCAGTTTACAGGGCCGGTCACCCCTCCACTTT

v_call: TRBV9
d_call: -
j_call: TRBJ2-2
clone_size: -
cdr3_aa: CASSTYRASNTGELFF
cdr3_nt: TGTGCCAGCAGCACCTACAGGGCCTCGAACACCGGGGAGCTGTTTTTT

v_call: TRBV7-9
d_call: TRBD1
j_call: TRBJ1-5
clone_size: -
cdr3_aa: CASSSSTGDSNQPQHF
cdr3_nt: TGTGCCAGCAGCTCGTCAACAGGGGATAGCAATCAGCCCCAGCATTTT

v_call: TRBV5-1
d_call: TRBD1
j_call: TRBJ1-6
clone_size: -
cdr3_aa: CASSIRTGLDSPLHF
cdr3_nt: TGCGCCAGCAGCATACGGACAGGGCTGGATTCACCCCTCCACTTT

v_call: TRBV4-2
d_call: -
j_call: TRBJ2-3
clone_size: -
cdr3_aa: CASSQDRDTQYF
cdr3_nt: TGTGCCAGCAGCCAAGATCGAGATACGCAGTATTTT

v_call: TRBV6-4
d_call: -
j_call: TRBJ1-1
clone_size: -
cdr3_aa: CASRSRGNTEAFF
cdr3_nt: TGTGCCAGCAGAAGCAGGGGGAACACTGAAGCTTTCTTT

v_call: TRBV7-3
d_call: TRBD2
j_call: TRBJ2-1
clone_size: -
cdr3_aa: CASSPGLGVSNEQFF
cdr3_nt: TGTGCCAGCAGCCCGGGACTAGGTGTTAGCAATGAGCAGTTCTTC

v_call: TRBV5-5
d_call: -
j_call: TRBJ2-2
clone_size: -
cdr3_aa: CASSLASPGELFF
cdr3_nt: TGTGCCAGCAGCTTGGCCTCCCCCGGGGAGCTGTTTTTT

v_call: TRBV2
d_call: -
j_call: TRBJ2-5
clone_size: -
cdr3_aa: CASSEARETQYF
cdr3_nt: TGTGCCAGCAGTGAAGCCAGGGAGACCCAGTACTTC

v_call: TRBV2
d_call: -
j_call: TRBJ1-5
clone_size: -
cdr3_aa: CASSEAFLSSKPQHF
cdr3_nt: TGTGCCAGCAGTGAAGCGTTTCTGTCGTCTAAGCCCCAGCATTTT